This TCR beta chain was obtained from a study of T cells after yellow fever vaccination. TCRdb re-called the 5' RACE reads through MiXCR, storing one row per CDR3 protein. The table has just under 600,000 distinct CDR3 sequences, 13% seen once. This receptor was identified in a man in his thirties or forties who received the YFV17D yellow fever vaccine. Source: PBMCs, taken on the day of the yellow fever booster vaccination.

The CDR3 DNA is TGCGCCAGCAGCCAAGTGGGGACAGGTGTGAACACTGAAGCTTTCTTT. Translating gives CASSQVGTGVNTEAFF. This chain uses TRBV4-3 with TRBJ1-1, with 8 positions matching TRBD1. CDR3 size: 16 residues. Germline V lookup: CDR1 LGHNA, CDR2 YSLEER. With 1 base clipped from V and 0 bases from J, the junction kept 4 bases outside the gene matches.